These 30 T cell receptor beta chains share one sample of origin, sequenced in a study of blood T cells in healthy people across ages. Primers used in a second PCR of about 7 to 11 cycles were a sample-barcoded 5' primer and a J-beta primer mix. TCRdb independently ran MiXCR on the 5' RACE reads; one entry per CDR3 protein. Of roughly 800,000 distinct CDR3 sequences detected, more than 25% appear once; the ten largest clones hold 2.5% to 3.5%. This same sample was also part of a study on T cells of mothers and their children.

Specimen: blood. These receptors all come from a boy younger than 18 in good health.

This clonotype was counted ten times or more. The chain has TRBV7-3 and TRBJ2-5; 9 bases match TRBD1. The V segment lost 5 bases and the J segment 4 bases; nucleotides outside the gene matches: 11. Germline loops: CDR1 SGHTA, CDR2 FQGTGA. The CDR3 has 16 residues. CDR3 nucleotides: TGTGCCAGCAGCCCCCCCAGGACAGGGGACCGAGAGACCCAGTACTTC. Translating gives CASSPPRTGDRETQYF.

This clonotype was observed a few times. The chain couples TRBV28 to TRBJ2-7; maybe TRBD2 (5 bases). V lost 3 bases to trimming and J lost 6 bases, with 15 bases between them. Germline CDR1 and CDR2: MDHEN and SYDVKM. The CDR3 totals 14 residues. In DNA form, the CDR3 reads TGTGCCAGCAGTTTGAGGGATCCCTTAGGCGAGCAGTACTTC. Its translation is CASSLRDPLGEQYF.

In its sample, this clonotype was seen a few times. This sequence joins TRBV9 and TRBJ1-4, with 9 nucleotides matching TRBD1. Germline V gene lookup returns CDR1 SGDLS and CDR2 YYNGEE. The CDR3 contains 14 residues. Trimming removed 3 bases from V and 6 bases from J; junction bases left unmatched: 3. The CDR3, as DNA: TGTGCCAGCAGCGAAGGGACAGGGTATGAAAAACTGTTTTTT. It specifies CASSEGTGYEKLFF.

This clonotype was counted ten times or more. The rearrangement uses TRBV2 and TRBJ2-7; D is unresolved. Looked up from germline, CDR1 is SNHLY and CDR2 is FYNNEI. V lost 6 bases, J lost 1 base, and 13 bases lay in between. The length of the CDR3 is 14 residues. CDR3 sequence reads: CASSPGLLSYEQYF. The CDR3 region has the DNA TGTGCCAGCAGCCCCGGGCTTTTATCCTACGAGCAGTACTTC. Based on the CDR3 plus reference TRBV2 and TRBJ2-7, the full variable domain is EPEVTQTPSHQVTQMGQEVILRCVPISNHLYFYWYRQILGQKVEFLVSFYNNEISEKSEIFDDQFSVERPDGSNFTLKIRSTKLEDSAMYFCASSPGLLSYEQYFGPGTRLTVT.

The chain links TRBV11-3 to TRBJ2-1; D not resolved. CDR1 is SGHNT and CDR2 is YENEEA in the germline V gene. The CDR3 sequence is 13 residues long. V lost 1 base to trimming and J lost 3 bases, with 4 bases between them. The CDR3 sequence is CASSLANYNEQFF. The DNA of the CDR3 is TGTGCCAGCAGCTTAGCGAACTACAATGAGCAGTTCTTC. The variable domain in full, completed from reference TRBV11-3 and TRBJ2-1, reads EAGVVQSPRYKIIEKKQPVAFWCNPISGHNTLYWYLQNLGQGPELLIRYENEEAVDDSQLPKDRFSAERLKGVDSTLKIQPAELGDSAVYLCASSLANYNEQFFGPGTRLTVL.

In its sample, this clonotype was seen a few times. V is TRBV30 and J is TRBJ2-7; TRBD1 aligns across 7 bases. The ends lost 2 bases at V and 3 bases at J; junction bases unmatched: 4. The CDR3 consists of 13 residues. Germline lookup yields CDR1 GTSNPN and CDR2 SVGIG (reference sequence). The CDR3 DNA follows: TGTGCCTGGAGTAACCGACAGGGCTACGAGCAGTACTTC. Protein: CAWSNRQGYEQYF.

The V call is TRBV30, the J call TRBJ1-2; D not resolved. V was pared by 8 bases and J by 6 bases, with 10 bases between. CDR3 length: 10 amino acids. Germline lookup yields CDR1 GTSNPN and CDR2 SVGIG (reference sequence). As DNA, the CDR3 is TGTGCCGTACAGCGAAATGGCTACACCTTC. Protein: CAVQRNGYTF.

The rearrangement uses TRBV5-6 and TRBJ1-2; TRBD1 might be the D (5 bases). The CDR3 totals 14 residues. V lost 2 bases, J lost 0 bases, and 8 bases lay in between. CDR1 is SGHDT and CDR2 is YYEEEE in the germline V gene. The CDR3 DNA reads TGTGCCAGCAGCTTCGGACAAGCTAACTATGGCTACACCTTC. Amino acid sequence: CASSFGQANYGYTF.

The chain uses TRBV15 and TRBJ1-4; no clear D. The CDR3 has 14 residues. The germline V and J ends were trimmed by 4 bases and 8 bases, with 14 bases remaining between them. Germline values: CDR1 LNHNV, CDR2 YYDKDF (reference sequence). This chain's CDR3 is CATSIQPGPEKLFF. The CDR3 nucleotides are TGTGCCACCAGCATTCAGCCGGGCCCCGAAAAACTGTTTTTT.

The sample holds a few counts of this clonotype. V usage is TRBV6-5 and J usage is TRBJ2-3; 7 bases align to TRBD2. The ends lost 6 bases at V and 4 bases at J; junction bases unmatched: 10. This CDR3 has 15 residues. Germline V gene sequence: CDR1 MNHEY, CDR2 SVGAGI. CDR3 bases: TGTGCCAGCAGACCCATGCTTGGGAGGGCAGATACGCAGTATTTT. Its translation is CASRPMLGRADTQYF.

This chain joins TRBV20-1 and TRBJ2-3; 9 bases are shared with TRBD1. Germline CDR1 is DFQATT and CDR2 is SNEGSKA (reference sequence). This CDR3 has 15 amino acids. V gave up 5 bases and J gave up 3 bases; unmatched junction bases: 9. In DNA, the CDR3 is TGCAGTGCTTTCCCAGGGACAGGGAGGACAGATACGCAGTATTTT. This codes for CSAFPGTGRTDTQYF.

The V call is TRBV11-2, the J call TRBJ2-1; possible D gene TRBD2, 6 bases. The V end lost 0 bases, the J end lost 0 bases, and 15 bases lay between the germline ends. Germline lookup yields CDR1 SGHAT and CDR2 FQNNGV. The length of the CDR3 is 18 residues. CDR3 protein: CASSLDGLAPRSYNEQFF. For the CDR3, the DNA is TGTGCCAGCAGCTTAGATGGGCTAGCGCCCCGCTCCTACAATGAGCAGTTCTTC.

The CDR3 DNA is TGTGCCAGCAGCCGACTGTGGGATACGCAGTATTTT. Its protein product is CASSRLWDTQYF. The chain is built from TRBV28 and TRBJ2-3; D is uncertain. V lost 6 bases, J lost 6 bases, and 10 bases lay in between. This CDR3 has 12 amino acids. The germline V gene encodes CDR1 MDHEN and CDR2 SYDVKM. The full variable domain, its missing parts supplied by reference TRBV28 and TRBJ2-3, is DVKVTQSSRYLVKRTGEKVFLECVQDMDHENMFWYRQDPGLGLRLIYFSYDVKMKEKGDIPEGYSVSREKKERFSLILESASTNQTSMYLCASSRLWDTQYFGPGTRLTVL.

The gene calls are TRBV29-1 and TRBJ2-5; the match to TRBD2 covers 11 bases. The germline V gene has CDR1 SQVTM and CDR2 ANQGSEA. The CDR3 loop spans 17 amino acids. J lost 1 base, V lost 2 bases, and 9 bases had no gene match. The CDR3 sequence: CSVEMTSGAPTQETQYF. Written as DNA, the CDR3 is TGCAGCGTTGAAATGACTAGCGGGGCTCCTACCCAAGAGACCCAGTACTTC.

CDR3 protein: CSASWQGARGYTF. The CDR3 DNA follows: TGCAGTGCTAGCTGGCAGGGGGCGCGAGGCTACACCTTC. The V gene is TRBV20-1, the J gene TRBJ1-2, with TRBD1 matching over 8 bases. Trimming removed 3 bases from V and 8 bases from J; junction bases left unmatched: 8. In germline, CDR1 is DFQATT, CDR2 SNEGSKA (reference sequence). The CDR3 has 13 amino acids.

V gene TRBV7-6 combines with J gene TRBJ1-3; the D gene is possibly TRBD1 (5 bases). Trimming took off 3 bases at V and 4 bases at J, with 13 bases between the two ends. The CDR3 has 15 residues. Looked up from germline, CDR1 is SGHVS and CDR2 is FNYEAQ. DNA of the CDR3: TGTGCCAGCAGCTTGACCCAGGGAGCAGGAAACACCATATATTTT. This gives the protein CASSLTQGAGNTIYF.

CDR3 DNA sequence: TGTGCCAGCAGCTTTGGTAGTGAAGGGGGGGAGACCCAGTACTTC. Translating gives CASSFGSEGGETQYF. The rearrangement links TRBV5-6 to TRBJ2-5; D may be TRBD1 or TRBD2 (6 bases each). V was trimmed by 2 bases and J by 5 bases, leaving 16 bases between them. Germline values: CDR1 SGHDT, CDR2 YYEEEE. The CDR3 sequence is 15 residues long.

This clonotype was seen a handful of times. The chain joins TRBV12-3 or TRBV12-4 to TRBJ2-7; D ambiguous. CDR3 length: 13 residues. The V gene lost 6 bases and the J gene lost 3 bases, with 12 bases spanning the gap. The DNA of the CDR3 is TGTGCCAGCAGCTCCGCAACAGACTACGAGCAGTACTTC. As protein: CASSSATDYEQYF.

V and J are TRBV24-1 and TRBJ2-5, with 7 bases fitting TRBD1. The J call is uncertain, as TRBJ2-1 better fits the DNA end. The CDR3 runs to 15 residues. Germline-derived CDR1 and CDR2 are KGHDR and SFDVKD. The CDR3 is CATSDFRDREEEQFF. DNA for the CDR3: TGTGCCACCAGTGATTTCCGGGACAGAGAAGAGGAGCAGTTCTTC.

This clonotype was counted a few times. The chain is built from TRBV6-5 and TRBJ2-2; D call uncertain. The CDR3 has 12 amino acids. With 6 bases removed from V and 7 bases from J, the gap between germline ends came to 9 bases. Per the germline V gene, CDR1 is MNHEY and CDR2 is SVGAGI. The CDR3 loop is CASRALLGELFF. CDR3 coding DNA: TGTGCCAGCAGAGCCCTCCTCGGGGAGCTGTTTTTT.

The chain recombines TRBV10-3 with TRBJ2-7, with 7 bases matching TRBD2. Germline CDR1 reads ENHRY; CDR2 reads SYGVKD. Germline trimming cut 0 bases from V and 6 bases from J; bases unmatched to any gene: 8. The CDR3 covers 15 residues. In nucleotides, the CDR3 is TGTGCCATCAGTGAGTCTGGCGGGGGAGAAGGCGAGCAGTACTTC. It translates to CAISESGGGEGEQYF.

This clonotype was observed a few times. The chain combines TRBV11-2 with TRBJ2-5; tentatively, D is TRBD2 (5 bases). The end of the DNA aligns better with TRBJ2-1, so the J call may be wrong. CDR3 length: 15 amino acids. Germline V gene data show CDR1 as SGHAT and CDR2 as FQNNGV. CDR3 residues: CASSFLALALNEQFF. The CDR3 DNA follows: TGTGCCAGCAGCTTCCTAGCCTTAGCCCTCAATGAGCAGTTCTTC.

The chain recombines TRBV9 with TRBJ2-3, with TRBD2 as a possible D gene (7 bases). The CDR3 consists of 14 residues. The germline V gene has CDR1 SGDLS and CDR2 YYNGEE. The ends were cut back, 2 bases at V and 5 bases at J, with 12 bases in the middle. The CDR3 nucleotides read TGTGCCAGCAGCGTCCCGGGGGGCGAAGATACGCAGTATTTT. Translating it yields CASSVPGGEDTQYF.

DNA for the CDR3: TGTGCCAGCAGCTTAAGTGTAGGGACGGTTGGCTACACCTTC. Amino acids: CASSLSVGTVGYTF. The chain joins TRBV11-2 to TRBJ1-2; tentative D call: TRBD1 (5 bases). Germline V gene sequence: CDR1 SGHAT, CDR2 FQNNGV. V was cut by 2 bases and J by 7 bases, with 14 bases left in between. The CDR3 contains 14 residues.

The chain has TRBV5-1 and TRBJ1-1, with D perhaps TRBD1 (5 bases). The ends were cut back, 4 bases at V and 4 bases at J, with 14 bases in the middle. Germline CDR1 is SGHRS and CDR2 is YFSETQ. The CDR3 sequence is 14 residues long. The CDR3 coding sequence is TGCGCCAGCAGCGCCGGGGGTGATAGCACTGAAGCTTTCTTT. Its translation: CASSAGGDSTEAFF.

Only one count was recorded for this clonotype. The CDR3 region is CASSAGTVGEKLFF. In nucleotides, the CDR3 is TGCGCCAGCAGTGCTGGGACAGTAGGTGAAAAACTGTTTTTT. The V and J genes are TRBV10-2 and TRBJ1-4; 7 bases line up with TRBD1. There are 14 residues in the CDR3. V was pared by 4 bases and J by 7 bases, with 6 bases of the junction left unmatched. The germline CDR1 and CDR2 sequences are WSHSY and SAAADI.

In regard to this clonotype: A read error may explain this, as a much larger clone is one base away. The chain joins TRBV6-6 to TRBJ2-6; a possible D gene is TRBD1 (5 bases). The CDR3 covers 13 residues. CDR1 is MNHNY and CDR2 is SVGAGI in the germline V gene (reference sequence). CDR3 nucleotide sequence: TGTGCCAGCTTAAACTCTGGGGCCGACGTCCTGACTTTC. This gives the protein CASLNSGADVLTF.

The chain is built from TRBV12-5 and TRBJ2-7; no definite D call. This CDR3 is 12 amino acids long. Germline loops: CDR1 LGHNT, CDR2 FRNRAP. The V end lost 3 bases, the J end lost 1 base, and 4 bases lay between the germline ends. DNA for the CDR3: TGTGCTAGTGGTTTCTCGTCCTACGAGCAGTACTTC. As protein: CASGFSSYEQYF.

This clonotype was seen at least ten times. V usage is TRBV24-1 and J usage is TRBJ1-5; D call uncertain. CDR3 length equals 12 residues. V gave up 6 bases and J gave up 7 bases, with 9 bases separating them. CDR1 and CDR2 (germline): KGHDR, SFDVKD. The CDR3 bases are TGTGCCACCAGTAAGAGCGCGCAGCCCCAGCATTTT. Protein sequence: CATSKSAQPQHF.

This clonotype came up a few times. The chain uses TRBV7-3 and TRBJ2-5; maybe TRBD2 (5 bases). V lost 4 bases, J lost 5 bases, and 17 bases lay in between. Germline V CDR1 and CDR2: SGHTA, FQGTGA. CDR3 size: 15 residues. The CDR3 nucleotides are TGTGCCAGCAGCTCCTCACTAGACCCAAAGGAGACCCAGTACTTC. Translation gives CASSSSLDPKETQYF. The full variable domain, in which reference TRBV7-3 and TRBJ2-5 provide the parts outside the CDR3, is GAGVSQTPSNKVTEKGKYVELRCDPISGHTALYWYRQSLGQGPEFLIYFQGTGAADDSGLPNDRFFAVRPEGSVSTLKIQRTERGDSAVYLCASSSSLDPKETQYFGPGTRLLVL.